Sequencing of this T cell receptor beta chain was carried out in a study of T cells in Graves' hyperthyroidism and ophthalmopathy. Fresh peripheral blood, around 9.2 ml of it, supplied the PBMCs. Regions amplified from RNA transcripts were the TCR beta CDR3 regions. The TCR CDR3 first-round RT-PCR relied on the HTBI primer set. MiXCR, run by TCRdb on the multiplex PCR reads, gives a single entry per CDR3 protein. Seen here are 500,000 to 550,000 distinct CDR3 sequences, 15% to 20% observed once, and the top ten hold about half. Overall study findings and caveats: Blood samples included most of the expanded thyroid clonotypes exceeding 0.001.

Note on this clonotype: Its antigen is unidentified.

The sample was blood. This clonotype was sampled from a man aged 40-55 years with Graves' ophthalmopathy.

CDR3 region: CASSRDDFAQGDIQYF. CDR3 nucleotide sequence: TGTGCCAGCAGCCGAGACGACTTTGCCCAAGGAGACATTCAGTACTTC. The chain combines TRBV7-8 with TRBJ2-4, with D unresolved. V lost 5 bases to trimming and J lost 8 bases, with 22 bases between them. This CDR3 has 16 amino acids. CDR1 and CDR2 from the germline V gene are SGHVS and FQNEAQ.